These T cell receptor beta chains were read from a single sample in a study of T-cell memory formation after mild COVID-19. One entry per CDR3 protein results from TCRdb running MiXCR on the 5' RACE reads. The sample lists around 250,000 distinct CDR3 sequences, approximately 10% seen once, with around a fifth in the top ten. Input material: PBMCs or a T cell subset sorted from them (not recorded which). The source is a man younger than 30 who had mild COVID-19 (a few samples of this study predate the infection). Cell type and time point are not known. Each CDR3 is given with its conserved first and last residue. The D gene is left open where the match is weak. Clone size is stated in some rows and not others, as once, few, many or a class when expanded.

many | TRBD1 | TRBJ1-5 | TRBV24-1 | TGTGCCACCAGCCACCGGGACAGGGAGGGAACCCAGCATTTT | CATSHRDREGTQHF
. | TRBD1 | TRBJ2-3 | TRBV4-3 | TGCGCCAGCAGCCAGGGGACAGGGCTAGGAGATACGCAGTATTTT | CASSQGTGLGDTQYF
few | TRBD1 | TRBJ1-1 | TRBV29-1 | TGCAGCGCAGAGGACAGGGGGTGCACTGAAGCTTTCTTT | CSAEDRGCTEAFF
. | . | TRBJ1-2 | TRBV6-5 | TGTGCCAGCTCTCTAGGCAGGTTCAGCTATGGCTACACCTTC | CASSLGRFSYGYTF
. | TRBD1 | TRBJ1-1 | TRBV7-3 | TGTGCCAGCAGCGTACAGGGGGGGACTGAAGCTTTCTTT | CASSVQGGTEAFF
few | . | TRBJ1-4 | TRBV11-2 | TGTGCCAGCAGCTTAGTCAACGTGGTTGTGGCTAATGAAAAACTGTTTTTT | CASSLVNVVVANEKLFF
once | TRBD2 | TRBJ2-1 | TRBV6-5 | TGTGCCAGCAGTTACTCCAGGGCTAGCGGGGCCTACAATGAGCAGTTCTTC | CASSYSRASGAYNEQFF
few | . | TRBJ2-1 | TRBV20-1 | TGCAGTGCTAGAGATCCCGCAGGATCTAATGAGCAGTTCTTC | CSARDPAGSNEQFF
. | . | TRBJ2-6 | TRBV7-2 | TGTGCCAGCAGCTTAGGGGGTGGGGCCAACGTCCTGACTTTC | CASSLGGGANVLTF
. | . | TRBJ2-4 | TRBV7-9 | TGTGCCAGCAGACCCAAGGCCAAAAACATTCAGTACTTC | CASRPKAKNIQYF
. | . | TRBJ1-2 | TRBV9 | TGTGCCAGCAGCGTGCGGGACACCAACTATGGCTACACCTTC | CASSVRDTNYGYTF
few | . | TRBJ1-4 | TRBV3-1 | TGTGCCAGCAGCCCCTCACGATACAGTGAAAAACTGTTTTTT | CASSPSRYSEKLFF
. | . | TRBJ2-7 | TRBV27 | TGTGCCAGCAGTTTCGGCGGGTATGACGAGCAGTACTTC | CASSFGGYDEQYF
. | . | TRBJ1-5 | TRBV7-6 | TGTGCCAGCAGCCATCCCGCGGAGGCGAATCAGCCCCAGCATTTT | CASSHPAEANQPQHF
few | . | TRBJ1-1 | TRBV7-6 | TGTGCCAGCAGCTTAGCGTTAGGGCTCACTGAAGCTTTCTTT | CASSLALGLTEAFF
. | TRBD1 | TRBJ2-7 | TRBV5-1 | TGCGCCAGCAGGAGGACAGGAGGTACCTACGAGCAGTACTTC | CASRRTGGTYEQYF
. | TRBD2 | TRBJ2-3 | TRBV7-7 | TGTGCTAGCAGTTGGAGCGGGGGGGCCACAGATACGCAGTATTTT | CASSWSGGATDTQYF
few | . | TRBJ2-6 | TRBV27 | TGTGCCAGCAGTTTATATCCAGTTAGCTCTGGGGCCAACGTCCTGACTTTC | CASSLYPVSSGANVLTF
few | TRBD2 | TRBJ2-5 | TRBV12-3/TRBV12-4 | TGTGCCAGCAGGACTAGCGGGGGATTAGAGACCCAGTACTTC | CASRTSGGLETQYF
. | TRBD1 | TRBJ2-1 | TRBV5-1 | TGCGCCAGCAGCTGGGGTGGGGACAGGGATTACAATGAGCAGTTCTTC | CASSWGGDRDYNEQFF
few | . | TRBJ1-1 | TRBV7-9 | TGTGCCAGCAGCGGACTAGGCACTGAAGCTTTCTTT | CASSGLGTEAFF
few | TRBD1 | TRBJ1-2 | TRBV12-3/TRBV12-4 | TGTGCCAGCAGCGGACAGGGTAGCTACACCTTC | CASSGQGSYTF
few | TRBD1 | TRBJ2-1 | TRBV4-1 | TGCGCCAGCAGCCGGACAGGGGCGGAGTACAATGAGCAGTTCTTC | CASSRTGAEYNEQFF
many | . | TRBJ2-1 | TRBV7-2 | TGTGCCAGCAGCTTATTTGGTAGGCTCTACTACAATGAGCAGTTCTTC | CASSLFGRLYYNEQFF
many | TRBD1 | TRBJ1-6 | TRBV12-3/TRBV12-4 | TGTGCCAGCAGCCCCGGGACAGTCTATAATTCACCCCTCCACTTT | CASSPGTVYNSPLHF
few | . | TRBJ1-1 | TRBV7-6 | TGTGCCAGCACCCTCGAGGGTGTGAACACTGAAGCTTTCTTT | CASTLEGVNTEAFF
few | . | TRBJ2-3 | TRBV7-2 | TGTGCCAGCAGCCAGAACTTGGACTCGTTTTTAGATACGCAGTATTTT | CASSQNLDSFLDTQYF
. | TRBD1 | TRBJ2-2 | TRBV7-9 | TGTGCCAGCAGCTCTCCCCGTGGGACAGTCTCCCCTAGGACCGGGGAGCTGTTTTTT | CASSSPRGTVSPRTGELFF
many | . | TRBJ2-3 | TRBV30 | TGTGCCTGGAGGTCCAGCTATAGCACAGATACGCAGTATTTT | CAWRSSYSTDTQYF
few | TRBD2 | TRBJ2-2 | TRBV6-2/TRBV6-3 | TGTGCCAGCAGTTACCCGACTAGCGGGGGACCCAGCTATACCAACACCGGGGAGCTGTTTTTT | CASSYPTSGGPSYTNTGELFF
few | TRBD2 | TRBJ2-1 | TRBV11-2 | TGTGCCAGCAGCAGGGGCGGGGGGACGAATGAGCAGTTCTTC | CASSRGGGTNEQFF
. | TRBD2 | TRBJ2-3 | TRBV4-1 | TGCGCCAGCAGCCAGAGGACTAGCGGGGTGGGGATAGATACGCAGTATTTT | CASSQRTSGVGIDTQYF
. | . | TRBJ2-2 | TRBV9 | TGTGCCAGCAGCGTAGTAGGGGCCGGGGAGCTGTTTTTT | CASSVVGAGELFF
many | TRBD2 | TRBJ2-5 | TRBV7-2 | TGTGCCAGCAGCGCTCAACTAGCGTCGGAGACCCAGTACTTC | CASSAQLASETQYF
few | TRBD2 | TRBJ2-3 | TRBV12-3/TRBV12-4 | TGTGCCAGCAGTTCTGCGGGGGGCACAGATACGCAGTATTTT | CASSSAGGTDTQYF
few | . | TRBJ2-7 | TRBV4-2 | TGTGCCAGCAGCCCGGGTGGGGGGAGCTCCTACGAGCAGTACTTC | CASSPGGGSSYEQYF
. | . | TRBJ2-3 | TRBV6-5 | TGTGCCAGCGGTTTTACAGCTACAGATACGCAGTATTTT | CASGFTATDTQYF
. | TRBD1 | TRBJ1-1 | TRBV29-1 | TGCAGCGGGACAGGAAGGCTCACTGAAGCTTTCTTT | CSGTGRLTEAFF
. | . | TRBJ1-1 | TRBV4-1 | TGCGCCAGCAGCCAACCCTTCTCGGGACTCTCGGCTTTCTTT | CASSQPFSGLSAFF
few | . | TRBJ1-2 | TRBV20-1 | TGCAGTGCCTTAGAAGGACAGACTTCTGGCTACACCTTC | CSALEGQTSGYTF
few | . | TRBJ2-7 | TRBV7-6 | TGTGCCAGCAGCTTATCCACAGGTATTTCCTACGAGCAGTACTTC | CASSLSTGISYEQYF
many | TRBD2 | TRBJ2-5 | TRBV20-1 | TGCAGTGTCCCCCGGACTAGTCTCGAGACCCAGTACTTC | CSVPRTSLETQYF
. | . | TRBJ1-2 | TRBV7-2 | TGTGCCAGCAGCCCCCCCTCAAGGGATGGCTACACCTTC | CASSPPSRDGYTF
. | . | TRBJ1-3 | TRBV7-9 | TGTGCCAGCAGCCGCGTTGGTAGGCCCAGCTCTGGAAACACCATATATTTT | CASSRVGRPSSGNTIYF
many | . | TRBJ2-7 | TRBV20-1 | TGCAGTGCTTCCCCAGGAGCCTACGAGCAGTACTTC | CSASPGAYEQYF
. | . | TRBJ2-2 | TRBV11-2 | TGTGCCAGCAGCATAGTTCGCGGCCGGGGGCCCGGGGAGCTGTTTTTT | CASSIVRGRGPGELFF
few | . | TRBJ1-1 | TRBV5-1 | TGCGCCAGCAGCTTGCTGGGCAGGGCGAACACTGAAGCTTTCTTT | CASSLLGRANTEAFF